What follows describes a single TCR beta chain. Antigen specificity is unknown. These data are taken from a study of OX40 agonist ivuxolimab in advanced cancers. Whole-study findings and limits: There were, on average, more expanded clones in CD8+ T cells than in CD4+. The antigen specificity of the peripheral T cells (those that were expanded) was not determined. Circulating CD4+ and CD8+ T cells showed clonal expansion by week 6 at 0.1 to 3.0 mg/kg.

Cycle 7 day 1, cycle 4 day 1, and baseline were the timepoints at which blood was sampled. Sequencing was performed with immunoSEQ multiplex PCR; in TCRdb, only in-frame clones are kept and a portion is missing. The data hold some 20,000 clones, with 65% to 90% observed a single time. There are 14 residues in the CDR3. Germline assignment: CDR1 MNHNS and CDR2 SASEGT. The V and J ends lost 9 bases and 4 bases respectively, with 18 bases between them. The chain has TRBV6-1 and TRBJ1-1, with D possibly being TRBD1 (5 bases). Specimen: CD4+ or CD8+ T cells sorted from blood, collected in a trial of the OX40 agonist ivuxolimab. This TCR derives from an adult with an advanced solid tumor such as melanoma, head and neck, liver or kidney cancer. The CDR3 spells CASSSGGEVTEAFF. The DNA of the CDR3 is TGTGCCAGTTCGTCGGGGGGAGAGGTCACTGAAGCTTTCTTT.